The 23 T cell receptor beta chains given below trace back to one sample, sequenced in a study of cytomegalovirus exposure and HLA in healthy donors. Researchers ran the PCR with 60 Vbeta and 13 Jbeta primers. The data were produced by immunoSEQ multiplex PCR, yet TCRdb's version contains in-frame clones alone and is incomplete. The sample holds about 130,000 clones, approximately 85% seen once. What was sequenced was PBMCs. Receptor source: a woman aged 25 to 39 in good health and CMV-seropositive.

The chain combines TRBV2 with TRBJ2-5; TRBD2 agrees at 10 bases. Germline V CDR1 and CDR2: SNHLY, FYNNEI. The V and J ends lost 6 bases and 2 bases, in that order; junction bases with no gene match: 9. The CDR3 is made up of 16 amino acids. In nucleotides, the CDR3 is TGTGCCAGCAGCTCTCCTTGGACTAGCGGACAAGAGACCCAGTACTTC. Translation: CASSSPWTSGQETQYF.

The chain uses TRBV10-1 and TRBJ2-1, with unresolved D. The CDR3 contains 13 residues. The V gene's germline CDR1 is WNHNN and CDR2 SYGVQD (reference sequence). Trimming shortened V by 2 bases and J by 5 bases, and 7 bases separated the two germline ends. This CDR3 reads CASSEKADNEQFF. The CDR3 DNA reads TGCGCCAGCAGTGAGAAGGCGGACAATGAGCAGTTCTTC.

The rearrangement uses TRBV11-2 and TRBJ1-4; a weak D match, TRBD1 (6 bases). Trimming took off 2 bases at V and 2 bases at J, with 6 bases between the two ends. The CDR3 runs to 14 residues. Germline CDR1 and CDR2: SGHAT and FQNNGV. The CDR3 protein is CASSLQGTNEKLFF. The CDR3 DNA reads as TGTGCCAGCAGCTTACAGGGGACTAATGAAAAACTGTTTTTT.

V is TRBV7-9 and J is TRBJ2-7; tentative D call: TRBD1 (8 bases). CDR1 SEHNR and CDR2 FQNEAQ come from the germline V gene (reference sequence). The CDR3 is 16 residues long. The V end lost 5 bases, the J end lost 4 bases, and 21 bases lay between the germline ends. The CDR3 nucleotides read TGTGCCAGCAGCCCTCAGGGGGCTAGCGGCCTTTACGAGCAGTACTTC. This translates into CASSPQGASGLYEQYF.

The chain joins TRBV5-5 to TRBJ1-3; 7 bases map to TRBD1. The CDR3 is 16 residues long. The V and J ends lost 1 base and 2 bases, in that order; junction bases with no gene match: 6. Germline CDR1 SGHKS, CDR2 YYEKEE (reference sequence). The CDR3 loop is CASSLHPGGAGNTIYF. The CDR3 coding sequence is TGTGCCAGCAGCTTGCATCCAGGGGGAGCTGGAAACACCATATATTTT.

The CDR3, as DNA: TGTGCCAGCAGCTTAGGCGCGGGGGCCTACGAGCAGTACTTC. Protein product: CASSLGAGAYEQYF. The chain has TRBV7-2 and TRBJ2-5, with 7 bases identical to TRBD2. The last part of the DNA fits TRBJ2-7 better; the J call may be wrong. In germline, CDR1 is SGHTA, CDR2 FQGNSA. The CDR3 is made up of 14 amino acids.

V and J are TRBV5-4 and TRBJ2-3, with TRBD2 matching over 7 bases. After removal of 0 bases from V and 2 bases from J, the junction contained 9 bases not matched to a gene. The germline V gene has CDR1 SGHNT and CDR2 YYREEE (reference sequence). The CDR3 runs to 17 residues. CDR3: CASSLDRPGGPTDTQYF. CDR3 nucleotide sequence: TGTGCCAGCAGCTTGGATCGGCCGGGGGGACCCACAGATACGCAGTATTTT.

This chain uses TRBV19 with TRBJ2-7, with D maybe TRBD1 (5 bases). Germline V gene sequence: CDR1 LNHDA, CDR2 SQIVND (reference sequence). V dropped 3 bases and J dropped 3 bases, with 27 bases sitting between them. CDR3 length: 19 amino acids. The CDR3 nucleotides read TGTGCCAGTAGTATCCGGTTAGGGGCACCCCAAAATATCCACTACGAGCAGTACTTC. It specifies CASSIRLGAPQNIHYEQYF.

This clone was detected only a few times. V gene TRBV5-1 combines with J gene TRBJ2-1; 13 bases map to TRBD2. From germline, CDR1 is SGHRS and CDR2 YFSETQ. The CDR3 consists of 16 residues. The J segment lost 8 bases and the V segment lost 4 bases, leaving 9 bases of the junction unmatched. CDR3: CASSPWTSGSGYEQFF. For the CDR3, the DNA is TGCGCCAGCAGCCCGTGGACTAGCGGGAGTGGCTATGAGCAGTTCTTC.

This chain links TRBV30 with TRBJ1-3, with D hard to call. Germline CDR1 reads GTSNPN; CDR2 reads SVGIG (reference sequence). This CDR3 spans 12 amino acids. V lost 1 base to trimming and J lost 5 bases, with 6 bases between them. The CDR3 DNA reads TGTGCCTGGAGTGCCCAAAGAAACACCATATATTTT. This translates into CAWSAQRNTIYF.

The chain combines TRBV11-2 with TRBJ1-2, with 8 bases aligning to TRBD1. With V trimmed by 4 bases and J by 8 bases, 15 bases remained unmatched. The CDR3 is 16 residues long. Germline CDR1 SGHAT, CDR2 FQNNGV. This chain's CDR3 is CASSSTRTGQLGGYTF. The CDR3 DNA reads TGTGCCAGCAGCTCAACAAGGACAGGGCAATTAGGGGGCTACACCTTC.

With respect to this clone: The sample carries other DNA sequences with the same CDR3. This chain connects TRBV7-9 to TRBJ1-2; TRBD1 aligns across 7 bases. With V trimmed by 6 bases and J by 3 bases, 4 bases remained unmatched. The CDR3 loop spans 13 amino acids. Germline V lookup: CDR1 SEHNR, CDR2 FQNEAQ (reference sequence). The CDR3 is CASSQTGDYGYTF. The DNA of the CDR3 is TGTGCCAGCAGTCAAACAGGGGACTATGGCTACACCTTC.

The V call is TRBV5-1, the J call TRBJ2-2; 8 bases line up with TRBD2. CDR1 and CDR2 (germline): SGHRS, YFSETQ. The CDR3 consists of 16 residues. With V trimmed by 0 bases and J by 5 bases, 6 bases remained unmatched. The CDR3 loop is CASSLGGLGTTGELFF. The CDR3 DNA follows: TGCGCCAGCAGCTTGGGGGGACTAGGAACGACCGGGGAGCTGTTTTTT. Full variable domain (rest looked up from reference TRBV5-1 and TRBJ2-2): KAGVTQTPRYLIKTRGQQVTLSCSPISGHRSVSWYQQTPGQGLQFLFEYFSETQRNKGNFPGRFSGRQFSNSRSEMNVSTLELGDSALYLCASSLGGLGTTGELFFGEGSRLTVL.

J is TRBJ1-1 and V is TRBV28; D may be TRBD1 (6 bases). Germline CDR1 reads MDHEN; CDR2 reads SYDVKM. The CDR3 has 12 residues. The ends were cut back, 7 bases at V and 11 bases at J, with 17 bases in the middle. The CDR3 here is CASTLSSRGAFF. CDR3 in DNA: TGTGCCAGCACCTTAAGCTCAAGGGGGGCTTTCTTT.

The chain couples TRBV4-1 to TRBJ2-7; a weak D match, TRBD2 (5 bases). The CDR3 spans 14 residues. V was pared by 4 bases and J by 6 bases, with 16 bases between. The germline gives CDR1 MGHRA, CDR2 YSYEKL. CDR3 coding DNA: TGCGCCAGCAGCCCCGAGGCCGGACTCTTCGAGCAGTACTTC. Its protein product is CASSPEAGLFEQYF.

The gene calls are TRBV19 and TRBJ2-1; possibly TRBD2 for D (6 bases). Trimming removed 0 bases at V and 5 bases at J, with 23 bases between. Germline CDR1 and CDR2: LNHDA and SQIVND (reference sequence). The CDR3 is 19 amino acids. The CDR3 protein is CASSIDHRWAGLVNNEQFF. In DNA form, the CDR3 reads TGTGCCAGTAGTATAGATCATAGATGGGCGGGACTTGTAAACAATGAGCAGTTCTTC.

This chain's CDR3 is CASGLALNTEAFF. Written as DNA, the CDR3 is TGTGCTAGTGGTTTGGCCTTGAACACTGAAGCTTTCTTT. The gene calls are TRBV12-5 and TRBJ1-1; no clear D gene. This CDR3 contains 13 residues. V lost 1 base to trimming and J lost 0 bases, with 3 bases between them. Germline V gene sequence: CDR1 LGHNT, CDR2 FRNRAP.

The chain recombines TRBV10-3 with TRBJ2-7; 7 bases map to TRBD2. V lost 0 bases to trimming and J lost 3 bases; unmatched junction nucleotides: 5. Germline-derived CDR1 and CDR2 are ENHRY and SYGVKD. The CDR3 has 15 amino acids. The CDR3 sequence: CAISESHGGGYEQYF. The CDR3 DNA is TGTGCCATCAGTGAGTCTCATGGCGGGGGCTACGAGCAGTACTTC.

Worth noting for this clone: The same CDR3 is also encoded by other DNA sequences in this sample. V and J are TRBV30 and TRBJ2-2, with 7 bases lining up with TRBD1. With 5 bases clipped from V and 4 bases from J, the junction kept 7 bases outside the gene matches. The germline gives CDR1 GTSNPN, CDR2 SVGIG (reference sequence). The CDR3 runs to 14 residues. The CDR3 bases are TGTGCCTGGGCAACGGGACAGATCACCGGGGAGCTGTTTTTT. It translates to CAWATGQITGELFF.

The genes are TRBV7-9 and TRBJ1-1; D gene uncertain. The germline gives CDR1 SEHNR, CDR2 FQNEAQ (reference sequence). V shed 4 bases and J shed 3 bases, with 15 bases lying between them. The CDR3 is 15 amino acids. The chain's CDR3 is CASSSPNRRDTEAFF. CDR3 bases: TGTGCCAGCAGCTCTCCGAACCGGCGGGACACTGAAGCTTTCTTT.

This rearrangement joins TRBV7-9 to TRBJ1-5; 7 positions agree with TRBD1. CDR3 length equals 17 residues. V lost 1 base and J lost 5; bases outside the gene matches: 11. The germline V gene has CDR1 SEHNR and CDR2 FQNEAQ (reference sequence). The CDR3 DNA follows: TGTGCCAGCAGCTTAGGGGACAGTGGGCCCCCTTATCAGCCCCAGCATTTT. This encodes CASSLGDSGPPYQPQHF.

The sample holds one count of this clone. The V and J genes are TRBV19 and TRBJ1-2; the D gene is possibly TRBD1 (5 bases). The CDR3 runs to 14 residues. Trimming cost V 11 bases and J 6 bases, with 22 bases left between them. Germline loops: CDR1 LNHDA, CDR2 SQIVND (reference sequence). The CDR3 coding sequence is TGTGCCTCTTCTTCCATGGGCGGGACCCATGGCTACACCTTC. This translates into CASSSMGGTHGYTF.

This clone was detected once. This rearrangement joins TRBV9 to TRBJ2-1; a weak D match, TRBD2 (6 bases). Per germline, CDR1 SGDLS and CDR2 YYNGEE. This CDR3 has 16 residues. The V end lost 7 bases, the J end lost 5 bases, and 22 bases lay between the germline ends. The CDR3 here is CASGRPREVSNNEQFF. The CDR3 region has the DNA TGTGCCAGCGGGAGGCCTCGAGAGGTTTCTAACAATGAGCAGTTCTTC.